These 30 T cell receptor beta chains were all obtained from the same sample, sequenced in a study of blood T cell repertoires in COVID-19. The method was immunoSEQ multiplex PCR; TCRdb's version includes in-frame clones alone and lacks a portion of them. Of more than 200,000 clones listed, 80% to 90% are singletons. The specimen was PBMCs or T cells enriched from blood (not recorded which). These receptors were obtained from a young woman who had recovered from COVID-19.

The chain employs TRBV9 and TRBJ2-7, with 8 nucleotides matching TRBD2. V was pared by 2 bases and J by 6 bases, with 10 bases of the junction left unmatched. The germline V gene has CDR1 SGDLS and CDR2 YYNGEE. This CDR3 is 15 amino acids long. For the CDR3, the DNA is TGTGCCAGCAGCGTCGGGACTACGGGGGGGGCCGAGCAGTACTTC. Encoded protein: CASSVGTTGGAEQYF.

This sequence joins TRBV6-5 and TRBJ2-5; tentative D call: TRBD2 (5 bases). The CDR3 totals 16 residues. Trimming left V 0 bases short and J 2 bases short, with 13 bases between. CDR1 and CDR2 (germline): MNHEY, SVGAGI. CDR3 residues: CASSYSRVMGQETQYF. The CDR3 nucleotides are TGTGCCAGCAGTTACTCGCGGGTAATGGGACAAGAGACCCAGTACTTC.

The rearrangement links TRBV5-6 to TRBJ1-2; TRBD1 matches 8 bases. V was pared by 4 bases and J by 4 bases, with 9 bases of the junction left unmatched. Germline values: CDR1 SGHDT, CDR2 YYEEEE. The CDR3 contains 15 residues. The CDR3 here is CASSPDGQGVYGYTF. The CDR3 coding sequence is TGTGCCAGCAGCCCTGACGGACAGGGAGTCTATGGCTACACCTTC.

The chain has TRBV5-1 and TRBJ2-5, with TRBD2 matching 14 bases. Per the germline V gene, CDR1 is SGHRS and CDR2 is YFSETQ. Losses at the gene ends were 4 bases for V and 5 bases for J; bases not matched to a gene: 4. The CDR3 totals 15 residues. As DNA, the CDR3 is TGCGCCAGCAGCCCGGGACTAGCGGGAGTTGAGACCCAGTACTTC. It codes for CASSPGLAGVETQYF.

V is TRBV27 and J is TRBJ2-3; 12 bases line up with TRBD2. Trimming at V came to 3 bases and at J to 0 bases, leaving 13 bases not matched to a gene. Germline V lookup: CDR1 MNHEY, CDR2 SMNVEV (reference sequence). The length of the CDR3 is 20 residues. CDR3 protein: CASSFSRRPSGRVSTDTQYF. CDR3 coding DNA: TGTGCCAGCAGTTTTAGTAGGCGACCTAGCGGGAGGGTTAGCACAGATACGCAGTATTTT.

The rearrangement links TRBV9 to TRBJ1-2; weak D call: TRBD1 (6 bases). The CDR3 covers 13 residues. The germline V and J ends were trimmed by 4 bases and 4 bases, with 11 bases remaining between them. The germline gives CDR1 SGDLS, CDR2 YYNGEE. The CDR3 DNA sequence: TGTGCCAGCAGCTCCGGACAGAGCTATGGCTACACCTTC. Translating gives CASSSGQSYGYTF.

This clone was counted a single time. The genes are TRBV2 and TRBJ1-2, with TRBD1 as a possible D gene (5 bases). Germline V lookup: CDR1 SNHLY, CDR2 FYNNEI. The V gene lost 0 bases and the J gene lost 7 bases, with 12 bases spanning the gap. This CDR3 region has 14 residues. CDR3 sequence reads: CASSEARTGVGYTF. The DNA for the CDR3 is TGTGCCAGCAGTGAAGCGCGTACGGGGGTTGGCTACACCTTC.

This chain links TRBV28 with TRBJ2-5, with D maybe TRBD2 (5 bases). V was pared by 5 bases and J by 0 bases, with 10 bases between. CDR1 and CDR2 from the germline V gene are MDHEN and SYDVKM. This CDR3 contains 14 residues. CDR3 in amino acids: CASSGSGNQETQYF. The CDR3 nucleotides read TGTGCCAGCAGTGGTTCGGGGAACCAAGAGACCCAGTACTTC.

This chain connects TRBV28 to TRBJ1-2; 7 bases align to TRBD1. The CDR3 is made up of 15 amino acids. Germline loops: CDR1 MDHEN, CDR2 SYDVKM. V dropped 5 bases and J dropped 7; count of bases not matched to a gene: 13. For the CDR3, the DNA is TGTGCCAGCAGTACCCCTGACAGGGAGCTATCTGGCTACACCTTC. Its translation: CASSTPDRELSGYTF.

This clone came up many times. V gene TRBV4-2 combines with J gene TRBJ2-5; 7 nucleotides line up with TRBD2. Germline V gives CDR1 LGHNA, CDR2 YNFKEQ. The trim removed 1 base at V and 5 bases at J, leaving 7 bases unmatched. This CDR3 comprises 15 residues. CDR3 in amino acids: CASSQALGGGETQYF. The DNA of the CDR3 is TGTGCCAGCAGCCAAGCCCTGGGGGGGGGTGAGACCCAGTACTTC.

The rearrangement links TRBV28 to TRBJ1-6; 10 bases agree with TRBD1. Germline values: CDR1 MDHEN, CDR2 SYDVKM. Trimming removed 6 bases from V and 8 bases from J; junction bases left unmatched: 7. This CDR3 spans 15 amino acids. CDR3 nucleotides: TGTGCCAGCAGACGTGACAGGGGGCGCGATTCACCCCTCCACTTT. Protein: CASRRDRGRDSPLHF.

The gene calls are TRBV5-4 and TRBJ2-5; possible D gene TRBD1, 5 bases. V lost 4 bases and J lost 7, with 20 bases in between. There are 15 residues in the CDR3. Germline V gene sequence: CDR1 SGHNT, CDR2 YYREEE (reference sequence). The CDR3 coding sequence is TGTGCCAGCAGCACTCCAGGGCGAGAAGGTCGGACCCAGTACTTC. This codes for CASSTPGREGRTQYF.

The V call is TRBV12-3 or TRBV12-4, the J call TRBJ1-2; D is perhaps TRBD1 (5 bases). The CDR3 runs 13 residues. V gave up 5 bases and J gave up 3 bases, with 10 bases separating them. The CDR3 is CASSTDSYYGYTF. As DNA, the CDR3 is TGTGCCAGCAGTACAGACAGCTACTATGGCTACACCTTC.

The chain uses TRBV3-1 (or the pseudogene TRBV3-2) and TRBJ1-6; 9 positions agree with TRBD1. With 4 bases clipped from V and 7 bases from J, the junction kept 5 bases outside the gene matches. The V gene's germline CDR1 is LGHDT and CDR2 YNNKEL (reference sequence). CDR3 length: 15 amino acids. The CDR3 sequence: CASSRGQGSNSPLHF. CDR3 DNA: TGTGCCAGCAGCCGGGGACAGGGATCAAATTCACCCCTCCACTTT.

The chain links TRBV7-3 to TRBJ1-1; no clear D. The CDR3 spans 15 residues. Germline CDR1 is SGHTA and CDR2 is FQGTGA. V gave up 2 bases and J gave up 1 base, with 11 bases separating them. The CDR3 here is CASSLAPTANTEAFF. Here the CDR3 DNA reads TGTGCCAGCAGCTTAGCCCCAACAGCGAACACTGAAGCTTTCTTT.

This rearrangement joins TRBV14 to TRBJ2-1; D is perhaps TRBD2 (5 bases). This CDR3 is 16 amino acids long. The germline CDR1 and CDR2 sequences are SGHDN and FVKESK. Trimming removed 1 base from V and 0 bases from J, with 10 bases in between. CDR3 residues: CASSQAGRSSYNEQFF. The CDR3 DNA is TGTGCCAGCAGCCAAGCGGGAAGGAGCTCCTACAATGAGCAGTTCTTC.

For this clone: The sample holds other DNA sequences that translate to the same CDR3. The V and J genes are TRBV9 and TRBJ2-7; no clear D gene. V lost 0 bases and J 1 base, leaving 8 bases between the germline ends. CDR1 and CDR2 from the germline V gene are SGDLS and YYNGEE. CDR3 size: 14 residues. The CDR3 coding sequence is TGTGCCAGCAGCGTAGGGGCCGGTTCCTACGAGCAGTACTTC. Translated, it gives CASSVGAGSYEQYF.

The chain combines TRBV5-1 with TRBJ1-1; no clear D gene. Germline CDR1 SGHRS, CDR2 YFSETQ. V lost 3 bases and J lost 0, with 6 bases in between. The CDR3 is 13 amino acids. CDR3 region: CASSSNLNTEAFF. CDR3 DNA: TGCGCCAGCAGCTCTAACTTGAACACTGAAGCTTTCTTT.

The chain combines TRBV5-1 with TRBJ2-6; D remains unclear. Germline assignment: CDR1 SGHRS and CDR2 YFSETQ. Trimming removed 5 bases from V and 0 bases from J, with 9 bases in between. This CDR3 region has 15 residues. The CDR3 DNA reads TGCGCCAGCAGTAGGAGTACCTCTGGGGCCAACGTCCTGACTTTC. This encodes CASSRSTSGANVLTF.

The chain carries TRBV30 and TRBJ2-7; 11 bases are a match to TRBD1. Germline assignment: CDR1 GTSNPN and CDR2 SVGIG (reference sequence). The V segment lost 8 bases and the J segment 4 bases; nucleotides outside the gene matches: 1. The CDR3 sequence is 11 residues long. Here the CDR3 reads CAGTGGYEQYF. The CDR3 nucleotides are TGTGCCGGGACAGGGGGGTACGAGCAGTACTTC.

This chain joins TRBV28 and TRBJ2-5; D is unclear. Trimming stripped 4 bases from V and 1 base from J, with 10 bases between. Germline CDR1 MDHEN, CDR2 SYDVKM. CDR3 length: 14 amino acids. The CDR3 here is CASSYREAQETQYF. CDR3 DNA: TGTGCCAGCAGTTATCGAGAGGCCCAAGAGACCCAGTACTTC.

The gene calls are TRBV5-1 and TRBJ1-1; 9 bases fit TRBD1. Looked up from germline, CDR1 is SGHRS and CDR2 is YFSETQ. This CDR3 has 19 residues. V lost 3 bases and J lost 4; bases outside the gene matches: 19. The CDR3 loop is CASSSGPGTGSVSSTEAFF. For the CDR3, the DNA is TGCGCCAGCAGCTCAGGTCCCGGGACAGGGAGCGTTAGTTCCACTGAAGCTTTCTTT.

The gene calls are TRBV2 and TRBJ1-3; D is unresolved. This CDR3 has 16 amino acids. Germline V lookup: CDR1 SNHLY, CDR2 FYNNEI. V was trimmed by 5 bases and J by 0 bases, leaving 14 bases between them. CDR3: CASSPNWAFSGNTIYF. In DNA form, the CDR3 reads TGTGCCAGCAGTCCAAATTGGGCCTTCTCTGGAAACACCATATATTTT.

This rearrangement joins TRBV6-6 to TRBJ1-2; TRBD1 aligns across 10 bases. CDR1 is MNHNY and CDR2 is SVGAGI in the germline V gene (reference sequence). This CDR3 contains 16 residues. Trimming at V came to 5 bases and at J to 4 bases, leaving 10 bases not matched to a gene. The CDR3 spells CASSNPPGQGVYGYTF. In nucleotides, the CDR3 is TGTGCCAGCAGTAATCCCCCTGGACAGGGGGTCTATGGCTACACCTTC.

V and J are TRBV7-8 and TRBJ1-1; D is perhaps TRBD1 (5 bases). Trimming took off 0 bases at V and 4 bases at J, with 12 bases between the two ends. Looked up from germline, CDR1 is SGHVS and CDR2 is FQNEAQ. This CDR3 has 15 amino acids. The CDR3 protein is CASSLAAGRSTEAFF. For the CDR3, the DNA is TGTGCCAGCAGCTTAGCGGCAGGGCGGAGCACTGAAGCTTTCTTT.

J is TRBJ2-2 and V is TRBV11-1; D is perhaps TRBD1 (6 bases). The CDR3 is made up of 15 amino acids. Trimming took off 4 bases at V and 0 bases at J, with 9 bases between the two ends. Germline assignment: CDR1 SGHAT and CDR2 FQDESV (reference sequence). CDR3 sequence (DNA): TGTGCCAGCAGCTGGGGACACCCGAACACCGGGGAGCTGTTTTTT. Translation gives CASSWGHPNTGELFF. Full variable domain (outside the CDR3, taken from reference TRBV11-1 and TRBJ2-2): EAEVAQSPRYKITEKSQAVAFWCDPISGHATLYWYRQILGQGPELLVQFQDESVVDDSQLPKDRFSAERLKGVDSTLKIQPAELGDSAMYLCASSWGHPNTGELFFGEGSRLTVL.

The chain couples TRBV4-1 to TRBJ1-3; 10 nucleotides agree with TRBD1. Germline-derived CDR1 and CDR2 are MGHRA and YSYEKL. This CDR3 spans 16 amino acids. Unmatched junction bases numbered 6, after V lost 4 bases and J lost 3 bases. CDR3 loop: CASSPYDRGLGNTIYF. CDR3 bases: TGCGCCAGCAGCCCGTACGACAGGGGGCTTGGAAACACCATATATTTT.

The chain combines TRBV7-6 with TRBJ1-5; maybe TRBD1 (6 bases). V was trimmed by 2 bases and J by 2 bases, leaving 13 bases between them. Per germline, CDR1 SGHVS and CDR2 FNYEAQ. CDR3 size: 16 residues. The CDR3 DNA is TGTGCCAGCAGCTTAAAACAGGGCATTGGCAATCAGCCCCAGCATTTT. Its translation: CASSLKQGIGNQPQHF. The variable domain in full, completed from reference TRBV7-6 and TRBJ1-5, reads GAGVSQSPRYKVTKRGQDVALRCDPISGHVSLYWYRQALGQGPEFLTYFNYEAQQDKSGLPNDRFSAERPEGSISTLTIQRTEQRDSAMYRCASSLKQGIGNQPQHFGDGTRLSIL.

The chain links TRBV10-2 to TRBJ1-1; no reliable D call. CDR1 and CDR2 (germline): WSHSY, SAAADI. The V gene lost 6 bases and the J gene lost 5 bases, with 19 bases spanning the gap. There are 15 residues in the CDR3. CDR3 coding DNA: TGCGCCAGCAGAGTCGGGTTGAGGAGGGATACTGAAGCTTTCTTT. Protein: CASRVGLRRDTEAFF.

The V call is TRBV13, the J call TRBJ2-7; D might be TRBD1 (5 bases). Looked up from germline, CDR1 is PRHDT and CDR2 is FYEKMQ (reference sequence). The V gene lost 5 bases and the J gene lost 6 bases, with 11 bases spanning the gap. This CDR3 has 12 amino acids. CDR3 in DNA: TGTGCCAGCAGCCCTTCAGGGTTCGAGCAGTACTTC. Protein: CASSPSGFEQYF.